The rows below give T cell receptor beta chains drawn from one sample of a study of cytomegalovirus exposure and HLA in healthy donors. Assay: immunoSEQ multiplex PCR; the TCRdb copy retains only in-frame clones and omits some. The table includes some 60,000 clones, around 80% detected once. What was sequenced was PBMCs. The receptors were sampled from a woman between 40 and 50 years old in good health and CMV-seronegative. Both conserved end residues are part of each CDR3. The D gene is left open where the match is weak. Not all rows give a size; the values are once, few, many and, for expanded clones, a class.

length,size,D,J,V,DNA,CDR3
15,.,TRBD1,TRBJ2-4,TRBV29-1,TGCAGCGTCATTCCGGGACAGGGGGCCGGGGACATTCAGTACTTC,CSVIPGQGAGDIQYF
15,.,.,TRBJ2-1,TRBV5-1,TGCGCCAGCCGCCCCGAGCCGAGCTCCTACAATGAGCAGTTCTTC,CASRPEPSSYNEQFF
18,.,TRBD2,TRBJ2-7,TRBV7-8,TGTGCCAGCAGCTTAGGAGGGCTAGCGGGAGTCATGGGCTACGAGCAGTACTTC,CASSLGGLAGVMGYEQYF
15,.,TRBD2,TRBJ2-1,TRBV5-1,TGCGCCAGCAGCTTGTCGAGCGGGAGTGAGTCTGAGCAGTTCTTC,CASSLSSGSESEQFF
15,few,.,TRBJ2-2,TRBV6-4,TGTGCCAGCAGTGCTAGTCAGGGCGGCACCGGGGAGCTGTTTTTT,CASSASQGGTGELFF
15,.,.,TRBJ2-7,TRBV28,TGTGCCAGCAGCTTAACAGCCCTCAGGTCCGACGAGCAGTACTTC,CASSLTALRSDEQYF
16,.,.,TRBJ1-1,TRBV19,TGTGCCAGTAGTATAGGGGTGACAAGGGGGAACACTGAAGCTTTCTTT,CASSIGVTRGNTEAFF
13,few,TRBD2,TRBJ2-7,TRBV7-3,TGTGCCAGCAGCCCTAGCGGGAGCAACGAGCAGTACTTC,CASSPSGSNEQYF
16,.,TRBD2,TRBJ2-1,TRBV2,TGTGCCAGCAGTCTATATAGCGGGAGGGTCTACAATGAGCAGTTCTTC,CASSLYSGRVYNEQFF
18,.,TRBD1,TRBJ1-5,TRBV27,TGTGCCAGCAGTCCAAGGACAGGGTGGGCCCATAGCAATCAGCCCCAGCATTTT,CASSPRTGWAHSNQPQHF
15,.,TRBD1,TRBJ2-7,TRBV7-6,TGTGCCAGCAGCTCCGGGACAGGGTTTATCTACGAGCAGTACTTC,CASSSGTGFIYEQYF
16,.,TRBD2,TRBJ2-3,TRBV6-6,TGTGCCAGCAGCTTGGGGTTAAGCGGGAGGGCAGATACGCAGTATTTT,CASSLGLSGRADTQYF
16,.,.,TRBJ2-7,TRBV4-3,TGCGCCAGCAGCCAAGATCTTTCCGGGTTCTCCTACGAGCAGTACTTC,CASSQDLSGFSYEQYF
14,.,.,TRBJ2-1,TRBV4-1,TGCGCCAGCAGCCAGAGCCAGGGCGTCAATGAGCAGTTCTTC,CASSQSQGVNEQFF
14,.,.,TRBJ2-1,TRBV9,TGTGCCAGCAGCGTAGGCGGGACCACCAATGAGCAGTTCTTC,CASSVGGTTNEQFF
15,.,TRBD2,TRBJ2-3,TRBV27,TGTGCCAGCAGTCCAGGACTAGCAAGGGCAGATACGCAGTATTTT,CASSPGLARADTQYF
18,.,TRBD2,TRBJ2-1,TRBV4-1,TGCGCCAGCAGCCCCTCGGGACTAGCGTCCCCCTCCTACAATGAGCAGTTCTTC,CASSPSGLASPSYNEQFF
16,.,.,TRBJ1-4,TRBV7-9,TGTGCCAGCAGCTTTGGCGTGGGACAACTCAATGAAAAACTGTTTTTT,CASSFGVGQLNEKLFF
13,.,.,TRBJ1-1,TRBV30,TGTGCCTGGAGTGAGGCAGGGAACACTGAAGCTTTCTTT,CAWSEAGNTEAFF
12,.,.,TRBJ1-2,TRBV6-1,TGTGCCAGCAGTGAAAGCGGGAACGGCTACACCTTC,CASSESGNGYTF
15,once,TRBD2,TRBJ2-1,TRBV27,TGTGCCAGCAGTTCACGACTAGCGGCATATAATGAGCAGTTCTTC,CASSSRLAAYNEQFF
12,.,.,TRBJ1-1,TRBV27,TGTGCCACGGGGGACCTAAATACTGAAGCTTTCTTT,CATGDLNTEAFF
13,.,.,TRBJ1-1,TRBV5-1,TGCGCCAGCAGCGACGCAGGGGACACTGAAGCTTTCTTT,CASSDAGDTEAFF
14,few,TRBD2,TRBJ2-1,TRBV18,TGTGCCAGCTCACCCCGACTAGCGCCCAATGAGCAGTTCTTC,CASSPRLAPNEQFF
15,once,.,TRBJ1-5,TRBV7-8,TGTGCCAGCAGCTTCAACAGTATGTACAATCAGCCCCAGCATTTT,CASSFNSMYNQPQHF
11,.,.,TRBJ2-7,TRBV5-1,TGCGCCAGCAGCGAGGGATACGAGCAGTACTTC,CASSEGYEQYF
15,.,.,TRBJ1-5,TRBV28,TGTGCCAGCAGTTCTCAGGTCCCAAGCAATCAGCCCCAGCATTTT,CASSSQVPSNQPQHF
17,.,TRBD2,TRBJ2-3,TRBV11-1,TGTGCCAGCAGCTTATCTTATTCTAGCGGGAGCTGGGATACGCAGTATTTT,CASSLSYSSGSWDTQYF
15,.,TRBD1,TRBJ2-2,TRBV27,TGTGCCAGCAGTCTGACGGACAGGGTCCCCGGGGAGCTGTTTTTT,CASSLTDRVPGELFF
16,few,TRBD1,TRBJ1-1,TRBV28,TGTGCCAGCAGTCCGGACAGGTCGTACATGAACACTGAAGCTTTCTTT,CASSPDRSYMNTEAFF
14,.,.,TRBJ1-4,TRBV27,TGTGCCAGCAGTTTCTTCAGGGGTGATGAAAAACTGTTTTTT,CASSFFRGDEKLFF